The 6 T cell receptor beta chains in this list originate from one sample, sequenced in a study of sequential checkpoint blockade in melanoma. Assay used: immunoSEQ multiplex PCR; TCRdb lists only in-frame clones, some missing. This sample carries roughly 23,000 clones, nearly 70% of them seen once, and the ten largest clones take around 20%. Treatment noted: randomized to nivolumab then ipilimumab (arm A) or the reverse (arm B). The specimen was CD8+ T cells sorted from blood (inferred from file names), collected from a patient given nivolumab and ipilimumab in sequence. Receptors originate from a human donor with melanoma.

The genes are TRBV14 and TRBJ1-4; D gene ambiguous. V shed 0 bases and J shed 5 bases, with 13 bases lying between them. This CDR3 is built from 16 residues. Looked up from germline, CDR1 is SGHDN and CDR2 is FVKESK. For the CDR3, the DNA is TGTGCCAGCAGCCAAGAAGGAGAGGGTTGGAATGAAAAACTGTTTTTT. It translates to CASSQEGEGWNEKLFF.

V gene TRBV19 combines with J gene TRBJ2-7; weak D call: TRBD2 (6 bases). The V end was cut by 3 bases, the J end by 5 bases, with 14 bases between. The CDR3 runs 14 residues. CDR1 is LNHDA and CDR2 is SQIVND in the germline V gene (reference sequence). The CDR3 sequence is CASSIGGMWDEQYF. CDR3 DNA sequence: TGTGCCAGTAGTATTGGGGGGATGTGGGACGAGCAGTACTTC. Filled out from reference TRBV19 and TRBJ2-7, the complete variable domain reads DGGITQSPKYLFRKEGQNVTLSCEQNLNHDAMYWYRQDPGQGLRLIYYSQIVNDFQKGDIAEGYSVSREKKESFPLTVTSAQKNPTAFYLCASSIGGMWDEQYFGPGTRLTVT.

J is TRBJ1-4 and V is TRBV28, with D perhaps TRBD1 (6 bases). Germline V gives CDR1 MDHEN, CDR2 SYDVKM. The CDR3 loop spans 15 amino acids. Trimming cost V 5 bases and J 0 bases, with 10 bases left between them. CDR3 sequence (DNA): TGTGCCAGCAGTCCGCGACAGGCAACTAATGAAAAACTGTTTTTT. It specifies CASSPRQATNEKLFF.

The V and J genes are TRBV23-1 and TRBJ2-1, with a weak D call TRBD2 (5 bases). TRBV23-1 is treated as an ORF (open reading frame) with a function not yet certain. V lost 7 bases and J 1 base, leaving 20 bases between the germline ends. The CDR3 is made up of 17 amino acids. As DNA, the CDR3 is TGCGCCAGCATTTCCGCGGGTAGGACGCTATCCTACAATGAGCAGTTCTTC. As protein: CASISAGRTLSYNEQFF.

By share of the sample, this clone is medium-sized (0.01 to 0.1%). Other DNA sequences within the sample encode an identical CDR3. This chain joins TRBV5-4 and TRBJ2-7; maybe TRBD2 (6 bases). Trimming took 2 bases from V and 3 from J, leaving 15 bases between them. Germline V gene data show CDR1 as SGHNT and CDR2 as YYREEE (reference sequence). This CDR3 contains 15 residues. CDR3 in DNA: TGTGCCAGCAGCTTAGGAGGGCCGGGGAGCTACGAGCAGTACTTC. Its translation: CASSLGGPGSYEQYF.

This chain connects TRBV9 to TRBJ2-3; 8 bases match TRBD1. The germline V gene encodes CDR1 SGDLS and CDR2 YYNGEE. The V gene end was trimmed by 2 bases and the J gene end by 2 bases; junction bases not matched to a gene: 7. The length of the CDR3 is 16 residues. The CDR3 here is CASSVSGGVLTDTQYF. CDR3 DNA: TGTGCCAGCAGCGTGTCAGGGGGCGTCCTCACAGATACGCAGTATTTT.